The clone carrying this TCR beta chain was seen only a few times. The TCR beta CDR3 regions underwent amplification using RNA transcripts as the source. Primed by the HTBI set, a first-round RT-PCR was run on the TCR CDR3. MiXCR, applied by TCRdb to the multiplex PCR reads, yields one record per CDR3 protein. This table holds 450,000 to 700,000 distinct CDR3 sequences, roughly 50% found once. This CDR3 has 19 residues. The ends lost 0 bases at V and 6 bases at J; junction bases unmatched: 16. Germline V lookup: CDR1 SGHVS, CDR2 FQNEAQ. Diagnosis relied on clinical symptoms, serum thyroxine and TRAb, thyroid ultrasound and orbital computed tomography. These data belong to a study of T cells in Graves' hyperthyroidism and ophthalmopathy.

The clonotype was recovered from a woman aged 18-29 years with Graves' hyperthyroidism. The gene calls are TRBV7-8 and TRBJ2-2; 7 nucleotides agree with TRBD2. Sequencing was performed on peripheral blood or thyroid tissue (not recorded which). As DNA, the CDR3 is TGTGCCAGCAGCTTAGCGCCCCAAAAAAGCGGGGTGGAGGCCGGGGAGCTGTTTTTT. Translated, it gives CASSLAPQKSGVEAGELFF.